This T cell receptor (beta chain) was sequenced for a study of Ad26.COV2.S vaccination and SARS-CoV-2 variants. About the research overall: Ad26.COV2.S was injected intramuscularly once or twice, 56 days apart.

Treatment in this sample: some 20 received Ad26.COV2.S at low or high dose, single or two shots; roughly 5 received placebo; per-sample allocation not given. Samples were taken on day 63 after the first vaccine or placebo injection. A Boston adult aged 18-55 years was the donor. Trimming pared 0 bases from V and 0 bases from J, leaving 12 bases between. The germline gives CDR1 PRHDT, CDR2 FYEKMQ (reference sequence). This CDR3 spans 16 amino acids. The protocol was immunoSEQ multiplex PCR, while the TCRdb copy is restricted to in-frame clones and leaves out a portion. Seen here are about 400,000 clones, about 91% observed once, and the top ten hold about 2%. General study findings and limits: Placebo recipients and vaccine recipients were similar in non-spike TCR breadth. Responses of spike-specific T cells (both CD8+ and CD4+) reportedly showed substantial breadth after vaccination.

As concerns this clone: Its antigen is not known.

The chain recombines TRBV13 with TRBJ2-7, with D maybe TRBD2 (5 bases). This receptor was identified in a person aged 18 to 59 who received the Ad26.COV2.S COVID-19 vaccine or a placebo. The source was peripheral blood, collected in a trial of Ad26.COV2.S vaccine versus placebo. Here the CDR3 reads CASSLGPRGGSYEQYF. CDR3 nucleotide sequence: TGTGCCAGCAGCTTAGGCCCCCGAGGAGGCTCCTACGAGCAGTACTTC.